These 2 T cell receptor beta chains originate from one sample sequenced in a study of T cells in women clearing cervical HPV infection. The data were produced by immunoSEQ multiplex PCR, yet TCRdb's version contains in-frame clones alone and is incomplete. The repertoire table contains about 22,000 clones. The sequencing input was blood buffy coat. The receptors come from a woman aged 18 to 75 with a cervical HPV16 infection that either progressed to CIN3+ or cleared (not recorded which).

As to this clone: Sequencing ends 3 residues short of the CDR3 end; the germline J gene provides the rest. The V gene is TRBV11-2, the J gene TRBJ2-2, with a weak D call TRBD2 (5 bases). Germline-derived CDR1 and CDR2 are SGHAT and FQNNGV. The CDR3 covers 14 residues. V lost 5 bases, J lost 2 bases, and 9 bases lay in between. CDR3 DNA, as far as it was read: TGTGCCAGCAGCCGACGGGGAAACACCGGGGAG. It specifies CASSRRGNTGE. In full, the CDR3 is CASSRRGNTGELFF.

A word on this clone: The read ends 3 residues shy of where the CDR3 ends; the end is completed using the germline J gene. The chain uses TRBV28 and TRBJ2-1, with TRBD2 matching over 12 bases. The germline gives CDR1 MDHEN, CDR2 SYDVKM. The V and J ends lost 4 bases and 4 bases, in that order; junction bases with no gene match: 2. The CDR3 loop spans 15 amino acids. CDR3 sequence: CASSSTSGGYNEQFF. CDR3 DNA, as far as it was read: TGTGCCAGCAGTTCGACTAGCGGGGGTTACAATGAG.